The entry that follows covers one T cell receptor (beta chain) sequence. The data derive from a study of early T cells in non-severe SARS-CoV-2 infection. As for the study in general: It was bulk RNA from unsorted whole blood that was sequenced, and the chains were unpaired.

Using its own MiXCR run on the 5' RACE reads, TCRdb lists one record per CDR3 protein. The table includes under 100,000 distinct CDR3 sequences, roughly an eighth detected once. The germline V gene has CDR1 SNHLY and CDR2 FYNNEI. J was trimmed by 5 bases and V by 6 bases; bases with no gene match: 11. CDR3 size: 15 residues. The chain uses TRBV2 and TRBJ2-7; 9 bases are a match to TRBD1. This receptor was identified in an adult who was a healthcare worker with PCR-confirmed SARS-CoV-2 infection or an uninfected control (not recorded which). The material sequenced was whole blood. CDR3 in DNA: TGTGCCAGCAGAGGGCGGGACAGGGTCCTCAACGAGCAGTACTTC. It is translated as CASRGRDRVLNEQYF.